The 5 T cell receptor beta chains given below trace back to one sample, sequenced in a study of shared clonotypes between healthy human individuals. Data came from immunoSEQ multiplex PCR; TCRdb stores just in-frame clones and leaves some out. The sample lists under 1 million clones, about 91% occurring once. CD8 cells regarded as naive lacked CD45RO, were positively chosen for CCR7, and omitted terminally differentiated effector memory CD45RA+ cells. Sequenced sample: naive CD8+ T cells sorted from blood. The source is a man younger than 40 in good health.

Worth noting for this clone: The same CDR3 also results from other DNA sequences found in this sample. The V and J genes are TRBV5-4 and TRBJ2-7; D unclear. This CDR3 region has 13 residues. V lost 0 bases to trimming and J lost 0 bases, with 4 bases between them. Germline CDR1 reads SGHNT; CDR2 reads YYREEE (reference sequence). CDR3 loop: CASSLGASYEQYF. The CDR3 DNA reads as TGTGCCAGCAGCTTGGGCGCCTCCTACGAGCAGTACTTC.

J is TRBJ1-5 and V is TRBV4-3, with TRBD1 identical over 7 bases. This CDR3 comprises 14 residues. The junction had 4 bases not matched to a gene; V was cut back by 1 base and J by 7 bases. Germline V gives CDR1 LGHNA, CDR2 YSLEER. The CDR3 nucleotides are TGCGCCAGCAGCCAAGCACAGGGGTGGCAGCCCCAGCATTTT. Protein sequence: CASSQAQGWQPQHF.

The rearrangement uses TRBV18 and TRBJ2-7, with 8 nucleotides matching TRBD2. The CDR3 covers 15 residues. The J segment lost 7 bases and the V segment lost 6 bases, leaving 14 bases of the junction unmatched. From germline, CDR1 is KGHSH and CDR2 LQKENI. The CDR3 DNA follows: TGTGCCAGCTCGGAATGGACTAGCACAAACGGGGAGCAGTACTTC. Translated: CASSEWTSTNGEQYF.

The chain has TRBV28 and TRBJ2-3; a possible D gene is TRBD2 (5 bases). This CDR3 is 14 amino acids long. Germline CDR1 is MDHEN and CDR2 is SYDVKM. The ends were cut back, 2 bases at V and 2 bases at J, with 8 bases in the middle. CDR3 amino acids: CASSLRTLTDTQYF. Written as DNA, the CDR3 is TGTGCCAGCAGTTTAAGGACTCTCACAGATACGCAGTATTTT.

The rearrangement joins TRBV27 to TRBJ2-5, with D perhaps TRBD1 (6 bases). From germline, CDR1 is MNHEY and CDR2 SMNVEV (reference sequence). This CDR3 is built from 13 residues. The germline V and J ends were trimmed by 7 bases and 4 bases, with 13 bases remaining between them. CDR3 DNA: TGTGCCAGCATGAACCGGGACATAGAGACCCAGTACTTC. It encodes CASMNRDIETQYF.